This T cell receptor beta chain emerged from a study of graft-versus-host responses after intestinal transplantation. Overall study: Each transplant was multivisceral, liver-intestinal, or isolated intestinal. Tacrolimus plus steroids were given to all recipients for about 3 years, preceded by anti-thymocyte globulin induction. Whole-study results and caveats: Analysis identified GvH clones in recipient marrow, with some appearing first in ileum or blood.

Generated by immunoSEQ multiplex PCR, the TCRdb table keeps only in-frame clones and is missing some. The data hold 78,000 or so clones, with around nine tenths observed a single time. To note about this clone: Its antigen is not known.

The V gene's germline CDR1 is SGHDT and CDR2 YYEEEE. The CDR3 covers 12 residues. V shed 2 bases and J shed 5 bases, with 5 bases lying between them. Sample: unstimulated CD8+ T cells sorted from spleen or lymph node cells, taken before transplant. The TCR originated in a human donor who was the organ donor for an intestinal transplant. The J gene is TRBJ2-1, the V gene TRBV5-6; no clear D. The chain's CDR3 is CASSFQNNEQFF. The CDR3 DNA is TGTGCCAGCAGCTTTCAGAACAATGAGCAGTTCTTC.